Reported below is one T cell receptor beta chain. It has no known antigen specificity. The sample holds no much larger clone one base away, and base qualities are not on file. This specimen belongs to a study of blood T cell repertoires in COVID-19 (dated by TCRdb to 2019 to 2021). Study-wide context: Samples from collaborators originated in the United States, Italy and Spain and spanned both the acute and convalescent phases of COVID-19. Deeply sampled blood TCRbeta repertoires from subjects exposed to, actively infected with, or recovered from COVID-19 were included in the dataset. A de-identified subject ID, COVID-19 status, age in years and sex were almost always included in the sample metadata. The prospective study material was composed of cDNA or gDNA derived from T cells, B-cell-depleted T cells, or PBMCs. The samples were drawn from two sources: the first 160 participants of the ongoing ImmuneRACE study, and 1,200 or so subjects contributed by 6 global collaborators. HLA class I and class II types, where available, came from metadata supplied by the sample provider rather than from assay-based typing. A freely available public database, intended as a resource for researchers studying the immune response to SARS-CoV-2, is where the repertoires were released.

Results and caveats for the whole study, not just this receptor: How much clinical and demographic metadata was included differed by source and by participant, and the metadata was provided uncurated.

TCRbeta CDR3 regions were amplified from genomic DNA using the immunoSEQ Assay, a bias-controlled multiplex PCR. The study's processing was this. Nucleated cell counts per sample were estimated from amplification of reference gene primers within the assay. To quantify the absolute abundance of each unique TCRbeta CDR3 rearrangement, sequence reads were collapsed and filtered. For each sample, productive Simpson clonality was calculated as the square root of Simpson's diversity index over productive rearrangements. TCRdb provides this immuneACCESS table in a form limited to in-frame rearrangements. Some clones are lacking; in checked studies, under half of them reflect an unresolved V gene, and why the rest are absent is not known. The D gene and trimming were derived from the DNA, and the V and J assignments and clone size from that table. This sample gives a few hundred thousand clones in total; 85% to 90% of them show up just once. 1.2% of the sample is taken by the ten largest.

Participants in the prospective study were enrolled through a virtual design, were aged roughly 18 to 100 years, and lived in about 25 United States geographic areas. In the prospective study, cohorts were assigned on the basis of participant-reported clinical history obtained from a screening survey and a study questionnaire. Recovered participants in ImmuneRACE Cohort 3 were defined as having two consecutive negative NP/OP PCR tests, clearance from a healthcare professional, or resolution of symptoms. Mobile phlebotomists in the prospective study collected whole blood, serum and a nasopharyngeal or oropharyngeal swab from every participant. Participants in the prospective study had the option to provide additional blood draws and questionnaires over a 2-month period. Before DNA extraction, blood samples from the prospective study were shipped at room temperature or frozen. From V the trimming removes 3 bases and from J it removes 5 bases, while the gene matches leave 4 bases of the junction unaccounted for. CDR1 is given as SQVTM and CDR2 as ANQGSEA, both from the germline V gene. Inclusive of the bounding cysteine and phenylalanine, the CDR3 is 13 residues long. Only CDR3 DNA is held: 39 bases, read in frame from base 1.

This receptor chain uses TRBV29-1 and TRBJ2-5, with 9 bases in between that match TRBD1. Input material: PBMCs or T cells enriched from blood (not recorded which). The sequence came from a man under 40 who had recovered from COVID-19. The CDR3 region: CSVEGQGTETQYF. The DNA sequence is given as TGCAGCGTTGAGGGACAGGGAACGGAGACCCAGTACTTC.